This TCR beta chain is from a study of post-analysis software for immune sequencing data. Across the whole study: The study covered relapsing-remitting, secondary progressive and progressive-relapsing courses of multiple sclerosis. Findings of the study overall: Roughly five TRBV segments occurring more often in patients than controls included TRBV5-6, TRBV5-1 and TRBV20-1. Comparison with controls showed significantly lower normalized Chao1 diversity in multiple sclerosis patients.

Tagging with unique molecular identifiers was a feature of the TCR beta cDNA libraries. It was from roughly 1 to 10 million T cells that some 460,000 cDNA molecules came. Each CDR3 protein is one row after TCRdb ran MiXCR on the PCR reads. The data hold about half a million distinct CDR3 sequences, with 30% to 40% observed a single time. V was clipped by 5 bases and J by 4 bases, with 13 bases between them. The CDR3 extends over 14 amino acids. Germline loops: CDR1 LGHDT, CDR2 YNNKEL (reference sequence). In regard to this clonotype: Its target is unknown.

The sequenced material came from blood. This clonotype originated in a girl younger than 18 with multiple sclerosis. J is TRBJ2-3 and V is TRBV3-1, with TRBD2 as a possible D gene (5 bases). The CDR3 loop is CASSAQLAADTQYF. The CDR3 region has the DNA TGTGCCAGCAGCGCCCAGCTAGCCGCAGATACGCAGTATTTT.